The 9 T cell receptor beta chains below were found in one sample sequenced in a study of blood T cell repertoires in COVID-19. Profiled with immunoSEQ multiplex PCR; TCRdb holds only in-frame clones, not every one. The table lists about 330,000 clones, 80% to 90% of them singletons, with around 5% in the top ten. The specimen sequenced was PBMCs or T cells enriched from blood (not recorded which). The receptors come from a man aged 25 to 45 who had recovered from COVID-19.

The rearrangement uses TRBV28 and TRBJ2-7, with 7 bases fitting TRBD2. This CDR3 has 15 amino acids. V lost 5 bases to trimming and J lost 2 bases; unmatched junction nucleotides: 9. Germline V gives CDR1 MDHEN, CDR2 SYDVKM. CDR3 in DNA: TGTGCCAGCAGTACCGGGACTATTAACGCCTACGAGCAGTACTTC. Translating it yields CASSTGTINAYEQYF.

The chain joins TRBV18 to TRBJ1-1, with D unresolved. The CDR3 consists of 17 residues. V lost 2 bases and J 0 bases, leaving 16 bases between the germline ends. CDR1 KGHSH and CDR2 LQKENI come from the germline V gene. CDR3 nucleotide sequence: TGTGCCAGCTCACCAAGCACGTTTTCTCTTATGAACACTGAAGCTTTCTTT. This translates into CASSPSTFSLMNTEAFF.

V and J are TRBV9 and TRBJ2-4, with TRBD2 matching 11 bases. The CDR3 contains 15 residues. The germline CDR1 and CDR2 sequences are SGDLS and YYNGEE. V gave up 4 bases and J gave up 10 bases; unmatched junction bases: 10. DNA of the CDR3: TGTGCCAGCAGCACTACGACTAGCGGGGATACAATTCAGTACTTC. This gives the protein CASSTTTSGDTIQYF.

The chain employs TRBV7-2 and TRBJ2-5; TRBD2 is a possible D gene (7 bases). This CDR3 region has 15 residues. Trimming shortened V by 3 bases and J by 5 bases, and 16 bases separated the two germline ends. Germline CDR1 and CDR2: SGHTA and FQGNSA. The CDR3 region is CASSFRGAQGETQYF. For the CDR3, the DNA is TGTGCCAGCAGCTTCCGGGGGGCCCAAGGGGAGACCCAGTACTTC.

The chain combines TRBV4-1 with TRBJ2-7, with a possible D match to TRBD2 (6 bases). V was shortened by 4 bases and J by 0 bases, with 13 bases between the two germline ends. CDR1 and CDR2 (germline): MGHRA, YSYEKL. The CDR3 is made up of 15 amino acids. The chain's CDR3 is CASSPAFGSSYEQYF. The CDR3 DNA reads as TGCGCCAGCAGCCCCGCGTTCGGGAGCTCCTACGAGCAGTACTTC.

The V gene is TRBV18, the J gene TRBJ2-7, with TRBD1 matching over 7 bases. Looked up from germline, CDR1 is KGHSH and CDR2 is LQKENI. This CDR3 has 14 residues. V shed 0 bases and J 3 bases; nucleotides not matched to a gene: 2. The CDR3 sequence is CASSPPGQNYEQYF. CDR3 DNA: TGTGCCAGCTCACCACCGGGACAGAACTACGAGCAGTACTTC.

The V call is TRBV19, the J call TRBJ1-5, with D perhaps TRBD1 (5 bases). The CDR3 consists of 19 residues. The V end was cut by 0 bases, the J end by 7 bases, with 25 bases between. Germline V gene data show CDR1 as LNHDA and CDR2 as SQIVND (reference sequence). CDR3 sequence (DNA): TGTGCCAGTAGTATAGAATGGGGCAGGGTAAAGGAGTCATGGCAGCCCCAGCATTTT. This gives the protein CASSIEWGRVKESWQPQHF.

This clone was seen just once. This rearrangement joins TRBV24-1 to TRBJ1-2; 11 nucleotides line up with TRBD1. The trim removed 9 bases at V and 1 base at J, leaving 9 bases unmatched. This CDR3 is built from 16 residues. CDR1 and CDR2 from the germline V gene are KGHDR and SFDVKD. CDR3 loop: CATGNPGQGGNYGYTF. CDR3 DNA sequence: TGTGCCACCGGAAACCCGGGACAGGGGGGTAACTATGGCTACACCTTC.

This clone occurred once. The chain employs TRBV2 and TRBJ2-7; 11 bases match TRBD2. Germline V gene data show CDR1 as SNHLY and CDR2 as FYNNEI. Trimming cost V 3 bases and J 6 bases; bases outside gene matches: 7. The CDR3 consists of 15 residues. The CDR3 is CASSEELAGAGEQYF. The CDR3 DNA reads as TGTGCCAGCAGTGAGGAACTAGCGGGGGCGGGCGAGCAGTACTTC.